One sample yielded the 32 T cell receptor beta chains listed below, sequenced in a study of patients and donors after allogeneic stem cell transplantation. Each CDR3 protein is one row after TCRdb ran MiXCR on the RT-PCR reads. Seen here are roughly 250,000 distinct CDR3 sequences, 14% observed once, and the top ten hold about 9.9%. The material sequenced was blood, either unsorted or a sorted T cell fraction (not recorded which). These receptors came from a human donor who was either an allogeneic HSCT recipient or a stem cell or donor lymphocyte infusion donor (not recorded which). It is not recorded whose cells these are; they may come from a transplant donor.

The V gene is TRBV5-6, the J gene TRBJ2-7; 7 bases fit TRBD1. Trimming at V came to 5 bases and at J to 1 base, leaving 6 bases not matched to a gene. CDR1 SGHDT and CDR2 YYEEEE come from the germline V gene. CDR3 length: 14 residues. The CDR3, as DNA: TGTGCCAGCAGTTCCACAGGGGCGTCCTACGAGCAGTACTTC. Translating it yields CASSSTGASYEQYF.

In this sample, this clonotype turned up a few times. The chain couples TRBV4-3 to TRBJ2-7; D possibly corresponds to TRBD2 (6 bases). Germline V CDR1 and CDR2: LGHNA, YSLEER. CDR3 length: 15 residues. The ends were cut back, 1 base at V and 3 bases at J, with 13 bases in the middle. The chain's CDR3 is CASSQVSGGLYEQYF. For the CDR3, the DNA is TGCGCCAGCAGCCAAGTTTCTGGGGGACTCTACGAGCAGTACTTC.

There are many counts of this clonotype. This chain uses TRBV20-1 with TRBJ2-2, with D possibly matching TRBD2 (5 bases). The CDR3 covers 16 residues. The V and J ends lost 0 bases and 0 bases respectively, with 11 bases between them. CDR1 and CDR2 from the germline V gene are DFQATT and SNEGSKA (reference sequence). Here the CDR3 DNA reads TGCAGTGCTAGAGATGCGAGGGAACCGAACACCGGGGAGCTGTTTTTT. Translating gives CSARDAREPNTGELFF.

The chain has TRBV12-3 or TRBV12-4 and TRBJ2-3, with TRBD2 matching over 7 bases. The CDR3 totals 15 residues. V shed 2 bases, J shed 1 base, and the junction held 3 bases outside the gene matches. The CDR3 region is CASSLMAGGTDTQYF. In nucleotides, the CDR3 is TGTGCCAGCAGTTTAATGGCGGGGGGCACAGATACGCAGTATTTT.

The chain joins TRBV2 to TRBJ2-3, with D maybe TRBD2 (5 bases). Trimming removed 11 bases at V and 2 bases at J, with 17 bases between. This CDR3 contains 14 residues. The germline V gene encodes CDR1 SNHLY and CDR2 FYNNEI. The CDR3 loop is CAGRRNPSTDTQYF. The CDR3 DNA follows: TGTGCCGGGAGACGGAACCCCTCCACAGATACGCAGTATTTT.

This clonotype was detected a few times. The V and J genes are TRBV9 and TRBJ2-1, with TRBD1 matching 9 bases. Germline CDR1 SGDLS, CDR2 YYNGEE. The J segment lost 5 bases and the V segment lost 9 bases, leaving 27 bases of the junction unmatched. The CDR3 loop spans 20 amino acids. Here the CDR3 reads CATSKVPLPLGTGRNNEQFF. Here the CDR3 DNA reads TGTGCCACCTCGAAAGTCCCCCTGCCTTTAGGGACAGGGCGGAACAATGAGCAGTTCTTC.

Note on this clonotype: The junction shows a germline mismatch at one end, possibly a read error. The chain couples TRBV4-1 to TRBJ2-1, with TRBD1 identical over 8 bases. CDR1 and CDR2 from the germline V gene are MGHRA and YSYEKL. The CDR3 is 14 residues long. The CDR3: CASSQGWTGNGQFF. The CDR3 DNA reads as TGCGCCAGCAGCCAAGGCTGGACAGGGAATGGGCAGTTCTTC.

The chain uses TRBV10-3 and TRBJ1-2; TRBD1 aligns across 9 bases. Losses at the gene ends were 3 bases for V and 6 bases for J; bases not matched to a gene: 8. The CDR3 loop spans 15 amino acids. Per the germline V gene, CDR1 is ENHRY and CDR2 is SYGVKD. The CDR3 spells CAISDALDRGDGYTF. CDR3 nucleotide sequence: TGTGCCATCAGTGACGCGCTGGACAGGGGAGATGGCTACACCTTC.

This clonotype turned up a few times. The V gene is TRBV12-3 or TRBV12-4, the J gene TRBJ2-2; 9 bases agree with TRBD2. With 8 bases clipped from V and 4 bases from J, the junction kept 8 bases outside the gene matches. The CDR3 is 15 residues long. The CDR3 loop is CASVEREDSTGELFF. The CDR3 DNA sequence: TGTGCCAGCGTGGAGCGGGAGGACTCCACCGGGGAGCTGTTTTTT.

In this sample, this clonotype turned up many times. The chain is built from TRBV5-1 and TRBJ1-1; TRBD1 is a possible D gene (5 bases). From germline, CDR1 is SGHRS and CDR2 YFSETQ. The CDR3 extends over 15 amino acids. Trimming took off 4 bases at V and 1 base at J, with 14 bases between the two ends. CDR3 residues: CASSRGGVGNTEAFF. CDR3 DNA sequence: TGCGCCAGCAGCCGCGGGGGGGTCGGGAACACTGAAGCTTTCTTT.

The gene calls are TRBV9 and TRBJ2-7; 10 bases agree with TRBD1. The CDR3 sequence is 14 residues long. Germline loops: CDR1 SGDLS, CDR2 YYNGEE. V was pared by 2 bases and J by 6 bases, with 5 bases of the junction left unmatched. DNA of the CDR3: TGTGCCAGCAGCGTTCGGACAGGGGGAGGCGAGCAGTACTTC. It encodes CASSVRTGGGEQYF. Full variable domain (outside the CDR3, taken from reference TRBV9 and TRBJ2-7): DSGVTQTPKHLITATGQRVTLRCSPRSGDLSVYWYQQSLDQGLQFLIQYYNGEERAKGNILERFSAQQFPDLHSELNLSSLELGDSALYFCASSVRTGGGEQYFGPGTRLTVT.

The chain combines TRBV5-1 with TRBJ2-5, with D possibly TRBD1 on 5 matching bases. CDR1 and CDR2 from the germline V gene are SGHRS and YFSETQ. V dropped 4 bases and J dropped 4 bases, with 11 bases sitting between them. The CDR3 sequence is 13 residues long. The DNA for the CDR3 is TGCGCCAGCAGCCAACCTGGGGCAGAGACCCAGTACTTC. Protein sequence: CASSQPGAETQYF.

This chain uses TRBV19 with TRBJ2-7; tentatively, D is TRBD2 (6 bases). Germline-derived CDR1 and CDR2 are LNHDA and SQIVND (reference sequence). Trimming shortened V by 3 bases and J by 2 bases, and 11 bases separated the two germline ends. There are 14 residues in the CDR3. CDR3 in amino acids: CASSIETGAYEQYF. DNA for the CDR3: TGTGCCAGTAGTATTGAGACGGGAGCCTACGAGCAGTACTTC.

The rearrangement joins TRBV6-1 to TRBJ2-1, with a possible D match to TRBD2 (5 bases). CDR1 MNHNS and CDR2 SASEGT come from the germline V gene. There are 15 residues in the CDR3. V was cut by 7 bases and J by 4 bases, with 17 bases left in between. The CDR3: CASTALAGSYNEQFF. CDR3 DNA: TGTGCCAGCACCGCACTTGCGGGCAGTTACAATGAGCAGTTCTTC.

There are a few counts of this clonotype. The rearrangement uses TRBV5-4 and TRBJ2-3, with 9 bases identical to TRBD2. Germline loops: CDR1 SGHNT, CDR2 YYREEE (reference sequence). V dropped 4 bases and J dropped 5; count of bases not matched to a gene: 11. This CDR3 is built from 16 residues. CDR3 bases: TGTGCCAGCAGCCTTCAACTTAGCGGGAGTGGAGATACGCAGTATTTT. Residues: CASSLQLSGSGDTQYF.

The chain links TRBV20-1 to TRBJ1-6; perhaps TRBD1 as D (5 bases). Germline CDR1 is DFQATT and CDR2 is SNEGSKA (reference sequence). This CDR3 is 15 amino acids long. CDR3 amino acids: CSPLGEPLIGSPLHF. The CDR3 DNA reads as TGCAGCCCCTTAGGGGAACCGCTCATAGGTTCACCCCTCCACTTT.

J is TRBJ2-5 and V is TRBV7-8; TRBD2 agrees at 12 bases. J gave up 3 bases and V 0 bases, and 14 bases lay outside the gene matches. This CDR3 comprises 20 residues. Germline CDR1 is SGHVS and CDR2 is FQNEAQ. In DNA, the CDR3 is TGTGCCAGCAGCTTAGCCTCGCCCGGGCTAGCGGGGGGGCAGAAAGAGACCCAGTACTTC. Translated, it gives CASSLASPGLAGGQKETQYF.

This clonotype was seen more than once but under ten times. The chain combines TRBV20-1 with TRBJ2-3; TRBD2 aligns across 7 bases. The germline gives CDR1 DFQATT, CDR2 SNEGSKA (reference sequence). Trimming at V came to 1 base and at J to 6 bases, leaving 1 base not matched to a gene. The CDR3 loop spans 12 amino acids. The CDR3 reads CSARGGGDTQYF. CDR3 sequence (DNA): TGCAGTGCTAGAGGGGGAGGGGATACGCAGTATTTT.

A few counts support this clonotype. The chain couples TRBV7-9 to TRBJ1-1; 7 bases agree with TRBD1. Germline V lookup: CDR1 SEHNR, CDR2 FQNEAQ (reference sequence). V shed 7 bases, J shed 4 bases, and the junction held 12 bases outside the gene matches. This CDR3 region has 15 residues. DNA for the CDR3: TGTGCCAGCATCAGAGGACAGGCGGCGGGCACTGAAGCTTTCTTT. Amino acid sequence: CASIRGQAAGTEAFF.

A remark on this clonotype: This is likely a read error, given that the CDR3 carries no conserved phenylalanine or tryptophan at its end. The chain uses TRBV29-1 and TRBJ1-2; tentatively, D is TRBD1 (6 bases). The germline V gene has CDR1 SQVTM and CDR2 ANQGSEA. This CDR3 is 12 amino acids long. With 3 bases removed from V and 7 bases from J, the gap between germline ends came to 12 bases. The CDR3 DNA reads TGCAGCGTTGATGCAGGGGCCGGTGGCTACACCTAC. Residues: CSVDAGAGGYTY.

V gene TRBV20-1 combines with J gene TRBJ1-5; 9 bases agree with TRBD1. Trimming removed 5 bases from V and 4 bases from J; junction bases left unmatched: 6. CDR1 is DFQATT and CDR2 is SNEGSKA in the germline V gene (reference sequence). This CDR3 is 14 amino acids long. The CDR3 protein is CSAERTGVNQPQHF. CDR3 DNA: TGCAGTGCTGAGCGGACAGGGGTGAATCAGCCCCAGCATTTT.

This rearrangement joins TRBV12-5 to TRBJ2-5; D unclear. In germline, CDR1 is LGHNT, CDR2 FRNRAP. Trimming took 1 base from V and 3 from J, leaving 9 bases between them. This CDR3 has 14 amino acids. CDR3 sequence (DNA): TGTGCTAGTGGTTTGGGCCGTCTGAAAGAGACCCAGTACTTC. Translating gives CASGLGRLKETQYF. Looking up the rest from reference TRBV12-5 and TRBJ2-5 gives the full variable domain: DARVTQTPRHKVTEMGQEVTMRCQPILGHNTVFWYRQTMMQGLELLAYFRNRAPLDDSGMPKDRFSAEMPDATLATLKIQPSEPRDSAVYFCASGLGRLKETQYFGPGTRLLVL.

In its sample, this clonotype was seen many times. This rearrangement joins TRBV10-3 to TRBJ2-1; TRBD2 matches at 10 bases. The CDR3 is 17 residues long. V lost 4 bases, J lost 0 bases, and 6 bases stayed unmatched. Germline V gene sequence: CDR1 ENHRY, CDR2 SYGVKD. The CDR3 here is CAISVGSGGSSYNEQFF. The CDR3 bases are TGTGCCATCAGTGTCGGTAGCGGGGGGAGCTCCTACAATGAGCAGTTCTTC.

This clonotype was picked up a small number of times. The chain employs TRBV7-2 and TRBJ2-7; D might be TRBD1 (5 bases). Trimming took off 2 bases at V and 0 bases at J, with 11 bases between the two ends. From germline, CDR1 is SGHTA and CDR2 FQGNSA. This CDR3 region has 15 residues. CDR3 bases: TGTGCCAGCAGCTTATTGGCTCAGGGCTCCTACGAGCAGTACTTC. Translating gives CASSLLAQGSYEQYF.

This clonotype was seen more than once but under ten times. This sequence joins TRBV28 and TRBJ1-6; 7 bases map to TRBD1. After removal of 8 bases from V and 10 bases from J, the junction contained 8 bases not matched to a gene. CDR1 is MDHEN, CDR2 SYDVKM, per germline. The CDR3 is made up of 13 amino acids. The CDR3: CASWRQGHSPLHF. The CDR3 nucleotides read TGTGCCAGCTGGAGACAGGGACACTCACCCCTCCACTTT.

At least ten counts were recorded for this clonotype. J is TRBJ1-4 and V is TRBV7-2; 7 nucleotides align to TRBD1. Germline CDR1 and CDR2: SGHTA and FQGNSA. V lost 5 bases, J lost 3 bases, and 6 bases stayed unmatched. The CDR3 extends over 15 amino acids. This CDR3 reads CASSGQTGPNEKLFF. CDR3 bases: TGTGCCAGCAGCGGGCAGACAGGGCCTAATGAAAAACTGTTTTTT. Together with reference TRBV7-2 and TRBJ1-4, the CDR3 gives the full variable domain: GAGVSQSPSNKVTEKGKDVELRCDPISGHTALYWYRQSLGQGLEFLIYFQGNSAPDKSGLPSDRFSAERTGGSVSTLTIQRTQQEDSAVYLCASSGQTGPNEKLFFGSGTQLSVL.

The chain carries TRBV18 and TRBJ1-3; maybe TRBD1 (6 bases). The CDR3 consists of 17 residues. Trimming pared 3 bases from V and 3 bases from J, leaving 18 bases between. Germline V gene sequence: CDR1 KGHSH, CDR2 LQKENI. CDR3 in amino acids: CASSPQRTAGLGNTIYF. For the CDR3, the DNA is TGTGCCAGCTCACCTCAAAGGACAGCCGGGCTTGGAAACACCATATATTTT.

This chain uses TRBV2 with TRBJ2-7; D is unclear. V was clipped by 6 bases and J by 3 bases, with 6 bases between them. The CDR3 totals 11 residues. Germline CDR1 reads SNHLY; CDR2 reads FYNNEI. The chain's CDR3 is CASSEYYEQYF. The CDR3 coding sequence is TGTGCCAGCAGCGAGTACTACGAGCAGTACTTC.

Ten or more counts support this clonotype. This chain uses TRBV28 with TRBJ2-3; 8 bases fit TRBD2. The germline V gene has CDR1 MDHEN and CDR2 SYDVKM. The CDR3 has 16 amino acids. V dropped 3 bases and J dropped 1; count of bases not matched to a gene: 6. As DNA, the CDR3 is TGTGCCAGCAGTTTGGCGGCGGGGGGTCGCACAGATACGCAGTATTTT. Encoded protein: CASSLAAGGRTDTQYF.

This clonotype was seen ten or more times. The chain has TRBV27 and TRBJ2-1; TRBD2 is a possible D gene (6 bases). This CDR3 contains 14 residues. V dropped 6 bases and J dropped 3 bases, with 12 bases sitting between them. The germline V gene has CDR1 MNHEY and CDR2 SMNVEV (reference sequence). The CDR3 DNA reads as TGTGCCAGCAGCCTGCTAGCGAGCTACAATGAGCAGTTCTTC. Translated, it gives CASSLLASYNEQFF.

This clonotype was found a few times. The chain employs TRBV7-9 and TRBJ2-1; 8 positions match TRBD1. The CDR3 sequence is 15 residues long. V lost 6 bases to trimming and J lost 5 bases; unmatched junction nucleotides: 9. Germline values: CDR1 SEHNR, CDR2 FQNEAQ (reference sequence). DNA for the CDR3: TGTGCCAGCAGTACTACAGGGGGTGCCCACAATGAGCAGTTCTTC. Translation: CASSTTGGAHNEQFF.

This clonotype was detected a few times. The gene calls are TRBV11-2 and TRBJ2-3; 11 bases match TRBD2. CDR1 and CDR2 from the germline V gene are SGHAT and FQNNGV. This CDR3 spans 15 amino acids. The V gene end was trimmed by 4 bases and the J gene end by 7 bases; junction bases not matched to a gene: 7. In DNA, the CDR3 is TGTGCCAGCAGCTCTTTAGCGGGAGGGCGAAATACGCAGTATTTT. Amino acid sequence: CASSSLAGGRNTQYF. The full variable domain, in which reference TRBV11-2 and TRBJ2-3 provide the parts outside the CDR3, is EAGVAQSPRYKIIEKRQSVAFWCNPISGHATLYWYQQILGQGPKLLIQFQNNGVVDDSQLPKDRFSAERLKGVDSTLKIQPAKLEDSAVYLCASSSLAGGRNTQYFGPGTRLTVL.